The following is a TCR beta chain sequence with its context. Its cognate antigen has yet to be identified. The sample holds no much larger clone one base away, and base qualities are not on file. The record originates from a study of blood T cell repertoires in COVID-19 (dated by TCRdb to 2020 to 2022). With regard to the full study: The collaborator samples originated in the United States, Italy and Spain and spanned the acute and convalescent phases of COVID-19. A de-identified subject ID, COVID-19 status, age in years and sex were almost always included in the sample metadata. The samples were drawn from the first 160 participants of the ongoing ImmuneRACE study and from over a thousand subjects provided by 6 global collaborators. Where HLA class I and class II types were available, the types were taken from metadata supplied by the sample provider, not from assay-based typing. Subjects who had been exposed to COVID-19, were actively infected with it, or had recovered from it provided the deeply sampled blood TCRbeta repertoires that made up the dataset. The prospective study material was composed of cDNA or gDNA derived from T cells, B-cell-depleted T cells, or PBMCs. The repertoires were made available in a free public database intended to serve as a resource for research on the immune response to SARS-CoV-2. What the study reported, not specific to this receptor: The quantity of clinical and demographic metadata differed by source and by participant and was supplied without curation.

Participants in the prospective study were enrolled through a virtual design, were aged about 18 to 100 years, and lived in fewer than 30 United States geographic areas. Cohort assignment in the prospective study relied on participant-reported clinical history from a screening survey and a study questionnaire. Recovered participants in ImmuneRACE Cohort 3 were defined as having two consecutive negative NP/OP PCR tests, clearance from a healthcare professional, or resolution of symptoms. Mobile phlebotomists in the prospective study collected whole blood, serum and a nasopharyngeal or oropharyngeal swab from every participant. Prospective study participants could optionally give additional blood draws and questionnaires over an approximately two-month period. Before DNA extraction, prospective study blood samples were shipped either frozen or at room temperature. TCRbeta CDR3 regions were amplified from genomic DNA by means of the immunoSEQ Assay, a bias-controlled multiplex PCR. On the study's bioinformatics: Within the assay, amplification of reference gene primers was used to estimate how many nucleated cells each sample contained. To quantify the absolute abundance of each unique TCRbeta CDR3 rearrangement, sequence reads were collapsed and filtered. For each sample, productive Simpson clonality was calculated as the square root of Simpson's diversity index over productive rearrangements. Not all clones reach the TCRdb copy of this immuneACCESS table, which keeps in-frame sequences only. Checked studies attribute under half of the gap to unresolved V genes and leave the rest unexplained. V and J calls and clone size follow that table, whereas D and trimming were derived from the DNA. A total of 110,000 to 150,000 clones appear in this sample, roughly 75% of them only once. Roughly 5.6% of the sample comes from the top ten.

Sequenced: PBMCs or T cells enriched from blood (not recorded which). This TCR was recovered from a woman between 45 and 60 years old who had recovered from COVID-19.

The CDR3 reads CASSIHDNYEQYF. The bases are TGTGCCAGTAGTATCCACGACAACTACGAGCAGTACTTC. The chain uses TRBV19 and TRBJ2-7; confidence is insufficient to name the D gene. Counted from cysteine to phenylalanine, this CDR3 has 13 amino acids. Solely the CDR3 DNA is kept, with 39 bases framed from the first base. The V and J ends are trimmed by 3 bases and 3 bases, leaving 9 bases between them. From the germline V gene (reference sequence), CDR1 is LNHDA and CDR2 is SQIVND. Reference TRBV19 and TRBJ2-7 genes cover what lies past the CDR3, so the full variable domain is DGGITQSPKYLFRKEGQNVTLSCEQNLNHDAMYWYRQDPGQGLRLIYYSQIVNDFQKGDIAEGYSVSREKKESFPLTVTSAQKNPTAFYLCASSIHDNYEQYFGPGTRLTVT.